These 11 T cell receptor beta chains originate from one sample sequenced in a study of blood T cell repertoires in COVID-19 (dated by TCRdb to the early 2020s). Receptor amplification or capture employed the immunoSEQ multiplex PCR assay. The source is immuneACCESS, and TCRdb retained only in-frame sequences with V and J called. Part of the clones is not carried over; for the studies checked, unresolved V genes explain less than half of this, and the remainder is unexplained. Within this sample are about 220,000 clones, with roughly 90% of them counted one time only. The biggest ten clones account for 2.5% to 3% of the sample. Sequencing was carried out using PBMCs or T cells enriched from blood (not recorded which). The receptors derive from a woman under 40 who had recovered from COVID-19.

J is TRBJ2-1 and V is TRBV7-3, with 10 bases fitting TRBD2. CDR1 is SGHTA, CDR2 FQGTGA, per germline. V lost 4 bases and J lost 9; bases outside the gene matches: 6. The CDR3 loop spans 14 amino acids. CDR3 protein: CASSSQRGGSEQFF. In DNA, the CDR3 is TGTGCCAGCAGCTCCCAGCGGGGGGGCAGTGAGCAGTTCTTC.

This sequence joins TRBV9 and TRBJ2-5, with D possibly being TRBD1 (6 bases). CDR3 length: 14 amino acids. The V gene's germline CDR1 is SGDLS and CDR2 YYNGEE. Trimming pared 1 base from V and 2 bases from J, leaving 9 bases between. CDR3 loop: CASSVPDSQETQYF. The CDR3 region has the DNA TGTGCCAGCAGCGTACCGGACAGTCAAGAGACCCAGTACTTC.

This rearrangement joins TRBV28 to TRBJ1-1; maybe TRBD1 (5 bases). CDR3 size: 14 residues. Germline CDR1 reads MDHEN; CDR2 reads SYDVKM. Trimming left V 8 bases short and J 5 bases short, with 18 bases between. The CDR3 protein is CASALGASGTEAFF. Written as DNA, the CDR3 is TGTGCCAGCGCCCTAGGGGCCTCGGGTACTGAAGCTTTCTTT. Combining the CDR3 with reference TRBV28 and TRBJ1-1 gives the whole variable domain DVKVTQSSRYLVKRTGEKVFLECVQDMDHENMFWYRQDPGLGLRLIYFSYDVKMKEKGDIPEGYSVSREKKERFSLILESASTNQTSMYLCASALGASGTEAFFGQGTRLTVV.

J is TRBJ1-5 and V is TRBV24-1, with unresolved D. Germline V gives CDR1 KGHDR, CDR2 SFDVKD. The CDR3 spans 12 residues. V lost 2 bases to trimming and J lost 13 bases, with 11 bases between them. CDR3 amino acids: CATSDSQEAQHF. In DNA form, the CDR3 reads TGTGCCACCAGTGATTCCCAGGAGGCGCAGCATTTT.

This sequence joins TRBV18 and TRBJ1-2; 12 bases map to TRBD1. Germline CDR1 and CDR2: KGHSH and LQKENI. The CDR3 contains 17 residues. J gave up 2 bases and V 1 base, and 5 bases lay outside the gene matches. The CDR3 region has the DNA TGTGCCAGCTCACCACAGGGACAGGGGGCCTCAAACTATGGCTACACCTTC. Protein sequence: CASSPQGQGASNYGYTF.

The V gene is TRBV7-2, the J gene TRBJ2-2, with D possibly matching TRBD1 (5 bases). CDR3 size: 16 residues. V was shortened by 1 base and J by 2 bases, with 11 bases between the two germline ends. Germline CDR1 and CDR2: SGHTA and FQGNSA. The CDR3 nucleotides are TGTGCCAGCAGCTTAGGGGGCCGGTCTAACACCGGGGAGCTGTTTTTT. It translates to CASSLGGRSNTGELFF.

The J gene is TRBJ2-7, the V gene TRBV29-1; 8 nucleotides agree with TRBD1. The junction had 5 bases not matched to a gene; V was cut back by 4 bases and J by 3 bases. The CDR3 has 13 residues. Germline loops: CDR1 SQVTM, CDR2 ANQGSEA. In DNA, the CDR3 is TGCAGCGTTGGACAGGGGCCAAGCTACGAGCAGTACTTC. Translated: CSVGQGPSYEQYF.

The chain employs TRBV7-9 and TRBJ1-2, with 8 bases lining up with TRBD1. The V gene end was trimmed by 4 bases and the J gene end by 7 bases; junction bases not matched to a gene: 11. CDR3 size: 15 residues. CDR1 and CDR2 from the germline V gene are SEHNR and FQNEAQ (reference sequence). CDR3 region: CASSSRAQGAAGYTF. CDR3 coding DNA: TGTGCCAGCAGCTCCAGGGCGCAGGGGGCTGCTGGCTACACCTTC.

The V and J genes are TRBV7-3 and TRBJ2-2, with 7 positions matching TRBD1. CDR3 size: 14 residues. Germline trimming cut 5 bases from V and 7 bases from J; bases unmatched to any gene: 7. CDR1 SGHTA and CDR2 FQGTGA come from the germline V gene. CDR3 amino acids: CASSPGQAVGELFF. The CDR3 DNA follows: TGTGCCAGCAGCCCCGGACAGGCGGTCGGGGAGCTGTTTTTT.

The chain uses TRBV6-2 or TRBV6-3 and TRBJ2-2; TRBD1 agrees at 7 bases. The CDR3 contains 14 residues. In germline, CDR1 is MNHEY, CDR2 SVGEGT. V dropped 5 bases and J dropped 4; count of bases not matched to a gene: 4. DNA of the CDR3: TGTGCCAGCAGTGGGACAGTGTTCACCGGGGAGCTGTTTTTT. It yields the protein CASSGTVFTGELFF.

The rearrangement joins TRBV7-3 to TRBJ2-3; D is possibly TRBD2 (6 bases). Germline V lookup: CDR1 SGHTA, CDR2 FQGTGA. Trimming pared 8 bases from V and 0 bases from J, leaving 9 bases between. The CDR3 covers 13 residues. CDR3 residues: CASGAGSTDTQYF. The CDR3 DNA sequence: TGTGCCAGCGGGGCGGGAAGCACAGATACGCAGTATTTT. Full variable domain (outside the CDR3, taken from reference TRBV7-3 and TRBJ2-3): GAGVSQTPSNKVTEKGKYVELRCDPISGHTALYWYRQSLGQGPEFLIYFQGTGAADDSGLPNDRFFAVRPEGSVSTLKIQRTERGDSAVYLCASGAGSTDTQYFGPGTRLTVL.